The following is a TCR beta chain sequence with its context. No antigen is known for it. CDR3 size: 16 residues. Trimming cost V 3 bases and J 1 base, with 15 bases left between them. Germline V lookup: CDR1 MNHEY, CDR2 SMNVEV (reference sequence). The data were taken from a study of PD-1 blockade in classical Hodgkin lymphoma. Study results and limitations: Exclusion was the outcome for patients who began nivolumab under 1 year after ASCT. Reports indicated that newly diagnosed patients had lower baseline TCR diversity than healthy donors did. TCR diversity rose significantly by C4D1 in CD4+ but not CD8+ cells.

Autologous stem cell transplantation was followed by relapse in every patient, and brentuximab vedotin exposure varied. Assay: immunoSEQ multiplex PCR; the TCRdb copy retains only in-frame clones and omits some. The sample has almost 85,000 clones, 75% to 90% seen once. The chain joins TRBV27 to TRBJ1-1; D gene ambiguous. The sample consisted of peripheral blood mononuclear cells (PBMCs), taken at baseline. The receptor was derived from a human donor with classical Hodgkin lymphoma. The CDR3 is CASSFRWNSQNTEAFF. The DNA of the CDR3 is TGTGCCAGCAGTTTCCGGTGGAACAGCCAGAACACTGAAGCTTTCTTT.